This T cell receptor beta chain came from a study of T cells in tumors after PD-1 blockade. Only a few counts were recorded for this clone. The CDR3 spans 18 residues. CDR1 LGHNA and CDR2 YNFKEQ come from the germline V gene. V shed 2 bases and J shed 3 bases, with 20 bases lying between them. Repertoires were generated with immunoSEQ multiplex PCR, while TCRdb's copy carries only in-frame clones and drops some. The sample lists about 10,000 clones, 65% to 80% occurring once. The genes are TRBV4-2 and TRBJ2-1; TRBD2 might be the D (5 bases). This clonotype was sampled from a human donor with basal cell carcinoma. The sample was tumor tissue, taken after anti-PD-1 treatment. The DNA for the CDR3 is TGTGCCAGCAGCCAAAAAACCCCCGTCGGAGGAGACTACAATGAGCAGTTCTTC. Amino acid sequence: CASSQKTPVGGDYNEQFF.